A single count supports the clone carrying this TCR beta chain. Its matching antigen is unknown. V lost 3 bases to trimming and J lost 7 bases, with 15 bases between them. The length of the CDR3 is 14 residues. Germline V CDR1 and CDR2: SGHVS, FQNEAQ. The entry originates in a study of cytomegalovirus exposure and HLA in healthy donors. PCR primers comprised 60 Vbeta and 13 Jbeta primers. This table comes from immunoSEQ multiplex PCR, and its TCRdb copy is limited to in-frame clones, with some not included. The table includes fewer than 200,000 clones, 71% detected once. General study points: The HLA-A and HLA-B alleles of most subjects were reportedly predicted accurately from TCR beta sequences.

This sequence originates from a girl aged 5-17 years in good health and CMV-seronegative. V is TRBV7-8 and J is TRBJ1-1; tentative D call: TRBD1 (5 bases). The sequenced material came from PBMCs. This CDR3 reads CASSFSRDWGEAFF. CDR3 coding DNA: TGTGCCAGCAGCTTCTCACGGGACTGGGGTGAAGCTTTCTTT.